Presented here are 32 T cell receptor beta chains from one specimen sequenced in a study of blood T cell repertoires in COVID-19. Clones were sequenced by immunoSEQ multiplex PCR, and TCRdb holds only the in-frame ones, with some missing. The sample lists about 190,000 clones; around 87% were seen once. The specimen sequenced was peripheral blood. The receptor set was obtained from a man over 45 with acute or convalescent COVID-19.

CDR3 amino acids: CASSPDRGLQPQHF. CDR3 nucleotides: TGTGCCAGCAGTCCAGACAGGGGGCTTCAGCCCCAGCATTTT. The chain is built from TRBV28 and TRBJ1-5, with 10 bases matching TRBD1. CDR1 is MDHEN and CDR2 is SYDVKM in the germline V gene. The CDR3 loop spans 14 amino acids. Trimming at V came to 5 bases and at J to 6 bases, leaving 4 bases not matched to a gene. Drawing the rest from reference TRBV28 and TRBJ1-5, the complete variable domain is DVKVTQSSRYLVKRTGEKVFLECVQDMDHENMFWYRQDPGLGLRLIYFSYDVKMKEKGDIPEGYSVSREKKERFSLILESASTNQTSMYLCASSPDRGLQPQHFGDGTRLSIL.

This chain joins TRBV7-3 and TRBJ2-1, with 7 bases matching TRBD1. Trimming at V came to 8 bases and at J to 4 bases, leaving 8 bases not matched to a gene. CDR3 length: 14 amino acids. Germline V lookup: CDR1 SGHTA, CDR2 FQGTGA. The CDR3 nucleotides are TGTGCCAGCTCAACCGGGACAGAATACAATGAGCAGTTCTTC. It specifies CASSTGTEYNEQFF. The complete variable domain, with remaining parts taken from reference TRBV7-3 and TRBJ2-1, reads GAGVSQTPSNKVTEKGKYVELRCDPISGHTALYWYRQSLGQGPEFLIYFQGTGAADDSGLPNDRFFAVRPEGSVSTLKIQRTERGDSAVYLCASSTGTEYNEQFFGPGTRLTVL.

This clone was recorded once. The chain joins TRBV10-3 to TRBJ2-3; the match to TRBD1 covers 9 bases. The junction had 6 bases not matched to a gene; V was cut back by 6 bases and J by 5 bases. The V gene's germline CDR1 is ENHRY and CDR2 SYGVKD. This CDR3 spans 14 amino acids. CDR3: CAIRNRGREDTQYF. The CDR3 nucleotides are TGTGCCATCAGGAACAGGGGGCGTGAAGATACGCAGTATTTT.

The chain has TRBV29-1 and TRBJ1-5; tentative D call: TRBD1 (5 bases). Trimming left V 4 bases short and J 0 bases short, with 7 bases between. The CDR3 loop spans 13 amino acids. The germline V gene has CDR1 SQVTM and CDR2 ANQGSEA. The DNA of the CDR3 is TGCAGCGTTGGCAGGGATAGCAATCAGCCCCAGCATTTT. Translating it yields CSVGRDSNQPQHF.

The chain uses TRBV19 and TRBJ1-5; D ambiguous. From germline, CDR1 is LNHDA and CDR2 SQIVND (reference sequence). The CDR3 runs to 16 residues. The V end lost 6 bases, the J end lost 9 bases, and 24 bases lay between the germline ends. The CDR3 loop reads CASSRLWAGVRGPQHF. In DNA, the CDR3 is TGTGCCAGTAGCAGACTTTGGGCAGGCGTGCGGGGGCCCCAGCATTTT.

This clone is a singleton in its sample. The rearrangement joins TRBV28 to TRBJ2-7; tentative D call: TRBD2 (5 bases). The CDR3 is 14 residues long. The germline CDR1 and CDR2 sequences are MDHEN and SYDVKM. CDR3 loop: CAKQQRRVSYEQYV. CDR3 DNA sequence: TGTGCGAAGCAGCAGAGGCGGGTTTCCTACGAGCAGTACGTC.

The V call is TRBV6-5, the J call TRBJ2-4, with 7 bases lining up with TRBD1. Germline-derived CDR1 and CDR2 are MNHEY and SVGAGI. The CDR3 has 14 residues. V lost 5 bases and J lost 9; bases outside the gene matches: 10. The CDR3 nucleotides are TGTGCCAGCAGTCAGGACAGGCTCTTTCCCATTCAGTACTTC. Translated: CASSQDRLFPIQYF.

The rearrangement joins TRBV14 to TRBJ2-2; 9 bases are a match to TRBD1. The CDR3 consists of 16 residues. V shed 4 bases, J shed 7 bases, and the junction held 10 bases outside the gene matches. Per germline, CDR1 SGHDN and CDR2 FVKESK. CDR3 residues: CASSPPGQGFVGELFF. In DNA, the CDR3 is TGTGCCAGCAGCCCTCCTGGACAGGGGTTTGTCGGGGAGCTGTTTTTT.

This clone was detected once. The chain carries TRBV28 and TRBJ2-4; no clear D gene. This CDR3 region has 13 residues. Looked up from germline, CDR1 is MDHEN and CDR2 is SYDVKM. The V end was cut by 5 bases, the J end by 1 base, with 6 bases between. The CDR3, as DNA: TGTGCCAGCAGTCCGGGTGCCAAAAACATTCAGTACTTC. It encodes CASSPGAKNIQYF. Full variable domain (remainder filled in from reference TRBV28 and TRBJ2-4): DVKVTQSSRYLVKRTGEKVFLECVQDMDHENMFWYRQDPGLGLRLIYFSYDVKMKEKGDIPEGYSVSREKKERFSLILESASTNQTSMYLCASSPGAKNIQYFGAGTRLSVL.

The chain couples TRBV6-6 to TRBJ1-1; D not certain. The CDR3 length is 14 residues. Germline CDR1 is MNHNY and CDR2 is SVGAGI (reference sequence). The V end lost 0 bases, the J end lost 7 bases, and 12 bases lay between the germline ends. The CDR3 loop reads CASSYSRGWSEAFF. The CDR3 DNA sequence: TGTGCCAGCAGTTACTCTCGGGGATGGAGTGAAGCTTTCTTT.

The CDR3 is CASSLGLAGFNEQFF. For the CDR3, the DNA is TGTGCCAGCAGCCTTGGGCTAGCGGGTTTCAATGAGCAGTTCTTC. This chain links TRBV11-2 with TRBJ2-1; 8 nucleotides line up with TRBD2. This CDR3 comprises 15 residues. Unmatched junction bases numbered 9, after V lost 5 bases and J lost 6 bases. Germline V gene sequence: CDR1 SGHAT, CDR2 FQNNGV. The whole variable domain, remainder taken from reference TRBV11-2 and TRBJ2-1, is EAGVAQSPRYKIIEKRQSVAFWCNPISGHATLYWYQQILGQGPKLLIQFQNNGVVDDSQLPKDRFSAERLKGVDSTLKIQPAKLEDSAVYLCASSLGLAGFNEQFFGPGTRLTVL.

The CDR3 nucleotides read TGTGCCAGCAGTTGGGGAGTAAATCAGCCCCAGCATTTT. It translates to CASSWGVNQPQHF. The gene calls are TRBV27 and TRBJ1-5; unclear D gene. The CDR3 has 13 residues. V was clipped by 4 bases and J by 4 bases, with 8 bases between them. Looked up from germline, CDR1 is MNHEY and CDR2 is SMNVEV (reference sequence).

This clone was observed a handful of times. This chain joins TRBV28 and TRBJ1-1; TRBD1 matches at 10 bases. V lost 6 bases, J lost 7 bases, and 14 bases stayed unmatched. CDR3 length equals 16 residues. Germline V gene lookup returns CDR1 MDHEN and CDR2 SYDVKM. The DNA for the CDR3 is TGTGCCAGCAGCCTCCCTGGAGACAGGGGGCCGTTTGAAGCTTTCTTT. Translating it yields CASSLPGDRGPFEAFF.

V is TRBV5-6 and J is TRBJ1-1, with TRBD1 identical over 7 bases. This CDR3 region has 16 residues. With V trimmed by 0 bases and J by 1 base, 6 bases remained unmatched. CDR1 SGHDT and CDR2 YYEEEE come from the germline V gene. The CDR3 sequence is CASSLVTGVSNTEAFF. Written as DNA, the CDR3 is TGTGCCAGCAGCTTGGTCACAGGGGTTTCGAACACTGAAGCTTTCTTT. Together with reference TRBV5-6 and TRBJ1-1, the CDR3 gives the full variable domain: DAGVTQSPTHLIKTRGQQVTLRCSPKSGHDTVSWYQQALGQGPQFIFQYYEEEERQRGNFPDRFSGHQFPNYSSELNVNALLLGDSALYLCASSLVTGVSNTEAFFGQGTRLTVV.

The DNA for the CDR3 is TGTGCCAGCAGCCTCGGCAGGGGATCACCCCTCCACTTT. Translated, it gives CASSLGRGSPLHF. The chain combines TRBV12-3 or TRBV12-4 with TRBJ1-6, with a possible D match to TRBD1 (6 bases). This CDR3 region has 13 residues. The germline V and J ends were trimmed by 6 bases and 10 bases, with 13 bases remaining between them.

This sequence joins TRBV28 and TRBJ2-2, with TRBD1 as a possible D gene (6 bases). This CDR3 spans 16 amino acids. The V gene's germline CDR1 is MDHEN and CDR2 SYDVKM. The V and J ends lost 2 bases and 5 bases respectively, with 15 bases between them. CDR3 sequence: CASSLDPGAGTGELFF. The CDR3 nucleotides are TGTGCCAGCAGTTTAGACCCAGGGGCAGGGACCGGGGAGCTGTTTTTT.

The chain employs TRBV5-6 and TRBJ1-2; TRBD1 might be the D (6 bases). CDR3 length: 13 amino acids. CDR1 is SGHDT and CDR2 is YYEEEE in the germline V gene. Trimming shortened V by 4 bases and J by 4 bases, and 11 bases separated the two germline ends. The DNA for the CDR3 is TGTGCCAGCAGCCGCGGGGGCGCCTATGGCTACACCTTC. Translating it yields CASSRGGAYGYTF.

The chain recombines TRBV6-5 with TRBJ2-5, with 11 bases that match TRBD1. The V gene's germline CDR1 is MNHEY and CDR2 SVGAGI. There are 15 residues in the CDR3. With 5 bases clipped from V and 4 bases from J, the junction kept 6 bases outside the gene matches. The CDR3 bases are TGTGCCAGCAGTCGTCGGACAGGGGGCATAGAGACCCAGTACTTC. Translating gives CASSRRTGGIETQYF.

This chain links TRBV18 with TRBJ1-2; no definite D call. V lost 3 bases to trimming and J lost 0 bases, with 8 bases between them. This CDR3 contains 14 residues. Germline lookup yields CDR1 KGHSH and CDR2 LQKENI. The CDR3 region has the DNA TGTGCCAGCTCACCTTCAAAAACTAACTATGGCTACACCTTC. Its translation is CASSPSKTNYGYTF.

The V and J genes are TRBV4-3 and TRBJ1-1; D remains unclear. With 0 bases removed from V and 6 bases from J, the gap between germline ends came to 14 bases. Germline V gives CDR1 LGHNA, CDR2 YSLEER. The CDR3 sequence is 15 residues long. The CDR3 nucleotides are TGCGCCAGCAGCCAAGAGAACAGAGAAACGGCTGAAGCTTTCTTT. Its translation: CASSQENRETAEAFF.

The chain recombines TRBV6-1 with TRBJ2-7; TRBD1 is a possible D gene (6 bases). Deletions cut 3 bases from V and 5 bases from J, with 20 bases between. The CDR3 length is 16 residues. Per germline, CDR1 MNHNS and CDR2 SASEGT. CDR3 protein: CASSDEGGPRPHEQYV. CDR3 DNA sequence: TGTGCCAGCAGTGATGAAGGGGGACCACGGCCACACGAGCAGTACGTC.

The J gene is TRBJ2-7, the V gene TRBV10-3, with D possibly TRBD1 on 6 matching bases. V was trimmed by 3 bases and J by 3 bases, leaving 15 bases between them. The CDR3 totals 15 residues. The germline CDR1 and CDR2 sequences are ENHRY and SYGVKD. The CDR3 spells CAISEGRDTYYEQYF. The CDR3 coding sequence is TGTGCCATCAGTGAAGGCCGGGACACGTACTACGAGCAGTACTTC.

Note on this clone: A junction boundary mismatches the germline segment, possibly from a read error. Other nucleotide sequences in the sample specify the same CDR3. The chain links TRBV19 to TRBJ2-3, with 7 positions matching TRBD1. Germline assignment: CDR1 LNHDA and CDR2 SQIVND (reference sequence). The CDR3 sequence is 14 residues long. In DNA form, the CDR3 reads TGCGCCAGTAGCACCGGACAGGCCACAGATACGCAGTATTTT. Protein: CASSTGQATDTQYF.

This chain joins TRBV12-3 or TRBV12-4 and TRBJ2-7; TRBD2 is a possible D gene (5 bases). This CDR3 has 11 residues. V was trimmed by 7 bases and J by 3 bases, leaving 7 bases between them. The CDR3 sequence is CASTEGYEQYF. The CDR3 nucleotides are TGTGCCAGCACCGAGGGCTACGAGCAGTACTTC.

The rearrangement joins TRBV7-9 to TRBJ2-1; 9 bases agree with TRBD2. Germline V gene data show CDR1 as SEHNR and CDR2 as FQNEAQ (reference sequence). The CDR3 is 15 residues long. The junction had 4 bases not matched to a gene; V was cut back by 3 bases and J by 4 bases. CDR3 amino acids: CASSLGAGGYNEQFF. The CDR3, as DNA: TGTGCCAGCAGCTTGGGTGCGGGAGGGTACAATGAGCAGTTCTTC.

CDR3 nucleotide sequence: TGTGCCTGGAGTGGGGGCCGAGATCAGCCCCAGCATTTT. It yields the protein CAWSGGRDQPQHF. The chain is built from TRBV30 and TRBJ1-5; TRBD1 might be the D (5 bases). From germline, CDR1 is GTSNPN and CDR2 SVGIG (reference sequence). The length of the CDR3 is 13 residues. V dropped 1 base and J dropped 5 bases, with 9 bases sitting between them.

The chain recombines TRBV19 with TRBJ1-5; D gene ambiguous. This CDR3 spans 14 amino acids. V was shortened by 5 bases and J by 5 bases, with 13 bases between the two germline ends. Germline V gene data show CDR1 as LNHDA and CDR2 as SQIVND (reference sequence). CDR3 in DNA: TGTGCCAGTAGTCCACGGACTCCCTATCAGCCCCAGCATTTT. Translation gives CASSPRTPYQPQHF.

The gene calls are TRBV12-3 or TRBV12-4 and TRBJ1-2, with D uncertain. V was pared by 6 bases and J by 8 bases, with 13 bases between. CDR3 length: 12 residues. The CDR3 loop reads CASRVSVEGYTF. The DNA of the CDR3 is TGTGCCAGCAGGGTCAGCGTCGAAGGCTACACCTTC.

The chain links TRBV19 to TRBJ1-2; weak D call: TRBD1 (5 bases). The CDR3 loop spans 14 amino acids. Germline CDR1 LNHDA, CDR2 SQIVND (reference sequence). With 9 bases removed from V and 3 bases from J, the gap between germline ends came to 17 bases. Here the CDR3 reads CASTPQGFDYGYTF. For the CDR3, the DNA is TGTGCCAGCACACCTCAGGGATTTGACTATGGCTACACCTTC.

The chain couples TRBV6-5 to TRBJ1-1; the match to TRBD1 covers 9 bases. Losses at the gene ends were 10 bases for V and 0 bases for J; bases not matched to a gene: 6. This CDR3 has 14 residues. The V gene's germline CDR1 is MNHEY and CDR2 SVGAGI. CDR3 coding DNA: TGTGCCACCAGACAGGGGGGGATGAACACTGAAGCTTTCTTT. Protein sequence: CATRQGGMNTEAFF.

This chain connects TRBV7-9 to TRBJ1-2; 11 nucleotides agree with TRBD1. The germline CDR1 and CDR2 sequences are SEHNR and FQNEAQ (reference sequence). J gave up 6 bases and V 5 bases, and 2 bases lay outside the gene matches. The CDR3 consists of 13 residues. The CDR3 coding sequence is TGTGCCAGCAGCCTGGGACAGGGGGATGGCTACACCTTC. Its protein is CASSLGQGDGYTF.

The chain combines TRBV28 with TRBJ2-4; no reliable D call. The CDR3 has 16 amino acids. The germline V gene encodes CDR1 MDHEN and CDR2 SYDVKM. V was cut by 1 base and J by 0 bases, with 10 bases left in between. As DNA, the CDR3 is TGTGCCAGCAGTTTATTTGCTGGCCTAGCCAAAAACATTCAGTACTTC. This sequence encodes CASSLFAGLAKNIQYF. Using reference TRBV28 and TRBJ2-4 for the parts outside the CDR3, the full variable domain is DVKVTQSSRYLVKRTGEKVFLECVQDMDHENMFWYRQDPGLGLRLIYFSYDVKMKEKGDIPEGYSVSREKKERFSLILESASTNQTSMYLCASSLFAGLAKNIQYFGAGTRLSVL.